Below are 20 T cell receptor beta chains sequenced from a single sample in a study of cytomegalovirus exposure and HLA in healthy donors. 13 Jbeta primers and 60 Vbeta primers were used for the PCR. Measured with immunoSEQ multiplex PCR; TCRdb has only the in-frame clones, and not every one. Among 150,000 or so clones listed, about 70% were seen once. The sequenced sample consisted of PBMCs. These receptors all stem from a male donor in good health and CMV-seronegative.

This chain joins TRBV5-1 and TRBJ1-2, with a tentative D call TRBD1 (5 bases). The germline gives CDR1 SGHRS, CDR2 YFSETQ. V was trimmed by 0 bases and J by 7 bases, leaving 13 bases between them. This CDR3 is built from 14 residues. The CDR3 loop is CASSLDSNRLGYTF. CDR3 in DNA: TGCGCCAGCAGCTTGGATTCGAACAGGCTTGGCTACACCTTC.

V is TRBV6-5 and J is TRBJ2-7; possibly TRBD1 for D (6 bases). Trimming removed 5 bases at V and 3 bases at J, with 14 bases between. In germline, CDR1 is MNHEY, CDR2 SVGAGI. CDR3 length equals 14 residues. In DNA form, the CDR3 reads TGTGCCAGCAGTCCTCAGCTACAGGGCTACGAGCAGTACTTC. Translating gives CASSPQLQGYEQYF.

The rearrangement joins TRBV6-1 to TRBJ1-1, with 8 bases fitting TRBD1. The CDR3 runs 12 residues. V dropped 6 bases and J dropped 10; count of bases not matched to a gene: 7. Germline V CDR1 and CDR2: MNHNS, SASEGT. CDR3 bases: TGTGCCAGCAGGCCCGACAGGGGACGAGCTTTCTTT. This gives the protein CASRPDRGRAFF.

The genes are TRBV5-1 and TRBJ2-7; 12 bases align to TRBD2. In germline, CDR1 is SGHRS, CDR2 YFSETQ. The CDR3 spans 15 residues. Trimming removed 0 bases from V and 5 bases from J; junction bases left unmatched: 3. CDR3 region: CASSLETSGSHEQYF. The CDR3 nucleotides are TGCGCCAGCAGCTTGGAGACTAGCGGGAGCCACGAGCAGTACTTC. Filled out from reference TRBV5-1 and TRBJ2-7, the complete variable domain reads KAGVTQTPRYLIKTRGQQVTLSCSPISGHRSVSWYQQTPGQGLQFLFEYFSETQRNKGNFPGRFSGRQFSNSRSEMNVSTLELGDSALYLCASSLETSGSHEQYFGPGTRLTVT.

The V call is TRBV7-2, the J call TRBJ1-5, with D possibly TRBD1 on 5 matching bases. The CDR3 contains 15 residues. Germline lookup yields CDR1 SGHTA and CDR2 FQGNSA. V lost 1 base to trimming and J lost 3 bases, with 10 bases between them. This CDR3 is CASSLEQALNQPQHF. The CDR3 nucleotides are TGTGCCAGCAGCTTAGAACAGGCCCTCAATCAGCCCCAGCATTTT.

V is TRBV30 and J is TRBJ1-1, with 8 bases matching TRBD1. The V segment lost 3 bases and the J segment 4 bases; nucleotides outside the gene matches: 10. CDR1 is GTSNPN, CDR2 SVGIG, per germline (reference sequence). This CDR3 comprises 15 residues. The CDR3 region has the DNA TGTGCCTGGAGCTGGCAGGGGGCTGGGAGCACTGAAGCTTTCTTT. Translated: CAWSWQGAGSTEAFF. Full variable domain (outside the CDR3, taken from reference TRBV30 and TRBJ1-1): SQTIHQWPATLVQPVGSPLSLECTVEGTSNPNLYWYRQAAGRGLQLLFYSVGIGQISSEVPQNLSASRPQDRQFILSSKKLLLSDSGFYLCAWSWQGAGSTEAFFGQGTRLTVV.

The chain combines TRBV6-1 with TRBJ2-5; TRBD2 is a possible D gene (7 bases). This CDR3 contains 14 residues. The V gene's germline CDR1 is MNHNS and CDR2 SASEGT. The V end lost 4 bases, the J end lost 5 bases, and 14 bases lay between the germline ends. The CDR3 is CASSVRGGHETQYF. The CDR3, as DNA: TGTGCCAGCAGTGTGAGGGGGGGCCATGAGACCCAGTACTTC.

This chain links TRBV7-6 with TRBJ1-6; 8 bases map to TRBD1. Trimming removed 1 base from V and 7 bases from J; junction bases left unmatched: 6. Per the germline V gene, CDR1 is SGHVS and CDR2 is FNYEAQ. The CDR3 length is 16 residues. The CDR3 DNA is TGTGCCAGCAGCTTAGTTCCCGGGACAGGCAATTCACCCCTCCACTTT. Its protein product is CASSLVPGTGNSPLHF. Variable domain in full (rest from reference TRBV7-6 and TRBJ1-6): GAGVSQSPRYKVTKRGQDVALRCDPISGHVSLYWYRQALGQGPEFLTYFNYEAQQDKSGLPNDRFSAERPEGSISTLTIQRTEQRDSAMYRCASSLVPGTGNSPLHFGNGTRLTVT.

The chain uses TRBV19 and TRBJ1-5; D is perhaps TRBD1 (5 bases). Germline V gives CDR1 LNHDA, CDR2 SQIVND (reference sequence). Trimming shortened V by 3 bases and J by 4 bases, and 16 bases separated the two germline ends. CDR3 size: 16 residues. The CDR3 coding sequence is TGTGCCAGTAGTATTTCCGGGGGTTCCCCAAATCAGCCCCAGCATTTT. Translation gives CASSISGGSPNQPQHF.

This rearrangement joins TRBV5-1 to TRBJ2-7, with 10 bases matching TRBD2. CDR1 is SGHRS and CDR2 is YFSETQ in the germline V gene. There are 21 residues in the CDR3. The junction had 21 bases not matched to a gene; V was cut back by 0 bases and J by 3 bases. CDR3 amino acids: CASSLGTGGVGPSGRSYEQYF. The CDR3 bases are TGCGCCAGCAGCTTGGGTACGGGAGGGGTGGGTCCTAGCGGGAGAAGCTACGAGCAGTACTTC.

V is TRBV19 and J is TRBJ2-5; 9 nucleotides align to TRBD1. The CDR3 is 16 amino acids. Germline-derived CDR1 and CDR2 are LNHDA and SQIVND (reference sequence). J gave up 2 bases and V 1 base, and 5 bases lay outside the gene matches. The CDR3 bases are TGTGCCAGTAGTATAGCCCCCGGGACAGGGCAAGAGACCCAGTACTTC. It translates to CASSIAPGTGQETQYF.

V usage is TRBV9 and J usage is TRBJ1-2; no clear D gene. In germline, CDR1 is SGDLS, CDR2 YYNGEE. V lost 3 bases, J lost 14 bases, and 17 bases lay in between. The CDR3 sequence is 12 residues long. Here the CDR3 DNA reads TGTGCCAGCAGCGAATATATTCTCGGGTTTACCTTC. This translates into CASSEYILGFTF.

Points on this clone: The junction and the germline gene differ at one end; a read error may be behind it. The chain employs TRBV28 and TRBJ2-2; the match to TRBD1 covers 10 bases. Germline lookup yields CDR1 MDHEN and CDR2 SYDVKM. This CDR3 has 15 amino acids. CDR3 bases: TGTGCCAGCAGTCGGGGACAGGGGTGGACCGGGAAGCTGTTTTTT. Translated, it gives CASSRGQGWTGKLFF.

The chain employs TRBV2 and TRBJ1-5, with TRBD1 identical over 7 bases. The germline CDR1 and CDR2 sequences are SNHLY and FYNNEI. V was clipped by 10 bases and J by 9 bases; unmatched bases: 12. CDR3 length equals 13 residues. The CDR3 DNA reads TGTGCCATCCAACAGGGGCCCCAAGGGCCCCAGCATTTT. Translating it yields CAIQQGPQGPQHF.

The chain carries TRBV7-8 and TRBJ2-1; 8 nucleotides agree with TRBD2. Germline CDR1 SGHVS, CDR2 FQNEAQ. V lost 0 bases and J lost 2; bases outside the gene matches: 3. This CDR3 spans 16 amino acids. CDR3: CASSLAGGATYNEQFF. Here the CDR3 DNA reads TGTGCCAGCAGCTTAGCCGGGGGGGCCACCTACAATGAGCAGTTCTTC.

The genes are TRBV5-6 and TRBJ2-2; 9 bases line up with TRBD1. V dropped 2 bases and J dropped 6; count of bases not matched to a gene: 8. Germline V gene sequence: CDR1 SGHDT, CDR2 YYEEEE. The CDR3 is made up of 16 amino acids. CDR3 loop: CASSLLGQGTPGELFF. The CDR3 DNA reads TGTGCCAGCAGCTTATTGGGACAGGGTACGCCCGGGGAGCTGTTTTTT. Using reference TRBV5-6 and TRBJ2-2 for the parts outside the CDR3, the full variable domain is DAGVTQSPTHLIKTRGQQVTLRCSPKSGHDTVSWYQQALGQGPQFIFQYYEEEERQRGNFPDRFSGHQFPNYSSELNVNALLLGDSALYLCASSLLGQGTPGELFFGEGSRLTVL.

This clone has a single count. This chain uses TRBV25-1 with TRBJ2-7, with 7 positions matching TRBD2. CDR1 and CDR2 (germline): MGHDK, SYGVNS. There are 11 residues in the CDR3. V dropped 6 bases and J dropped 8; count of bases not matched to a gene: 4. The CDR3 DNA is TGTGCCAGCAGCGGGGGAGGGAAGCAGTACTTC. It encodes CASSGGGKQYF.

The CDR3 loop reads CASSLKRSNTGELFF. CDR3 sequence (DNA): TGTGCCAGCAGCTTAAAGCGCAGTAACACCGGGGAGCTGTTTTTT. The chain is built from TRBV7-2 and TRBJ2-2; D is unresolved. The germline V gene encodes CDR1 SGHTA and CDR2 FQGNSA. The CDR3 extends over 15 amino acids. Trimming left V 2 bases short and J 2 bases short, with 9 bases between.

The V gene is TRBV19, the J gene TRBJ2-2, with no clear D. CDR1 is LNHDA, CDR2 SQIVND, per germline (reference sequence). CDR3 length equals 15 residues. V lost 0 bases and J lost 6, with 11 bases in between. The CDR3 loop reads CASSIEALNPGELFF. The CDR3 coding sequence is TGTGCCAGTAGTATAGAGGCTCTTAACCCCGGGGAGCTGTTTTTT. Full variable domain (outside the CDR3, taken from reference TRBV19 and TRBJ2-2): DGGITQSPKYLFRKEGQNVTLSCEQNLNHDAMYWYRQDPGQGLRLIYYSQIVNDFQKGDIAEGYSVSREKKESFPLTVTSAQKNPTAFYLCASSIEALNPGELFFGEGSRLTVL.

CDR3 bases: TGTGCCAGCTCACCAATCGAGGGCAACAATGAGCAGTTCTTC. Its protein is CASSPIEGNNEQFF. The V and J genes are TRBV18 and TRBJ2-1; D possibly corresponds to TRBD2 (5 bases). The CDR3 runs to 14 residues. Germline CDR1 is KGHSH and CDR2 is LQKENI. V lost 2 bases to trimming and J lost 5 bases, with 10 bases between them.